This is a list of T cell receptor beta chains from one sample in a study of T cell responses to AZD1222 COVID-19 vaccine. The data were produced by immunoSEQ multiplex PCR, yet TCRdb's version contains in-frame clones alone and is incomplete. The table lists fewer than 150,000 clones, over 85% of them singletons. Sequenced material: peripheral blood, taken on day 0 of AZD1222 vaccination. Every receptor here comes from an adult in good health. Each CDR3 is given with its conserved first and last residue. A D gene is named only where the DNA matches it firmly. Size is stated for part of the rows, as once, few or many counts, or as a class when the clone is expanded.

j_call v_call d_call clone_size cdr3_aa cdr3_nt
TRBJ2-5 TRBV28 . . CASSFPSGVGETQYF TGTGCCAGCAGTTTTCCCTCCGGAGTAGGGGAGACCCAGTACTTC
TRBJ1-1 TRBV28 TRBD1 . CASTPGGVFTEAFF TGTGCCAGCACCCCAGGGGGTGTCTTCACTGAAGCTTTCTTT
TRBJ2-1 TRBV5-1 TRBD2 . CASRTSGSLNEQFF TGCGCCAGCAGAACTAGCGGGAGTTTGAATGAGCAGTTCTTC
TRBJ2-7 TRBV27 TRBD1 . CASSLSIETGYEQYF TGTGCCAGCAGTTTATCGATCGAGACAGGGTACGAGCAGTACTTC
TRBJ2-7 TRBV5-6 . . CASSFGGAEQYF TGTGCCAGCAGCTTCGGGGGTGCCGAGCAGTACTTC
TRBJ1-6 TRBV30 . . CAWTPNRDSPLHF TGTGCCTGGACCCCAAACAGGGATTCACCCCTCCACTTT
TRBJ1-6 TRBV23-1 TRBD1 . CASSQNPALGGGGQYSSYNSPLHF TGCGCCAGCAGTCAAAACCCAGCCTTGGGAGGGGGCGGACAATACAGCTCCTATAATTCACCCCTCCACTTT
TRBJ2-5 TRBV6-5 TRBD1 . CASSRQGETQYF TGTGCCAGCAGTAGACAGGGAGAGACCCAGTACTTC
TRBJ2-3 TRBV4-2 . . CASSRGPSADTQYF TGTGCCAGCAGCCGGGGGCCCTCGGCAGATACGCAGTATTTT
TRBJ2-3 TRBV4-1 . once CASSRTGFLTDTQYF TGCGCCAGCAGCCGAACAGGGTTTTTGACAGATACGCAGTATTTT
TRBJ2-7 TRBV30 TRBD2 once CAWSPPGLAATFSYEQYF TGTGCCTGGAGTCCTCCGGGACTAGCAGCAACTTTCTCCTACGAGCAGTACTTC
TRBJ2-7 TRBV2 TRBD1 . CASSVLGQGADEQYF TGTGCCAGCAGTGTATTAGGACAGGGGGCCGACGAGCAGTACTTC
TRBJ1-2 TRBV2 TRBD1 . CASSEEQGAYGYTF TGTGCCAGCAGTGAAGAACAGGGGGCCTATGGCTACACCTTC